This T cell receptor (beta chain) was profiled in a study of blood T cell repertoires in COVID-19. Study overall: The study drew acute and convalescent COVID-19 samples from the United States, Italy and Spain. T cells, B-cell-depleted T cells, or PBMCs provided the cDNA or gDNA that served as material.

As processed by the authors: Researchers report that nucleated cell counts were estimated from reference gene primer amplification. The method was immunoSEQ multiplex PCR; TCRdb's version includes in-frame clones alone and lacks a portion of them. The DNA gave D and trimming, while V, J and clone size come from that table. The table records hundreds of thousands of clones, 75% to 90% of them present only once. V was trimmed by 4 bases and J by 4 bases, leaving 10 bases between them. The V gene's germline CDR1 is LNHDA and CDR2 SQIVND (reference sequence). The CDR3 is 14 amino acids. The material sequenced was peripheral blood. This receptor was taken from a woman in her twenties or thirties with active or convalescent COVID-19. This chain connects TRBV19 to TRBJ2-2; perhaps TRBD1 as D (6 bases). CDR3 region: CASSSRQATGELFF. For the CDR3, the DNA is TGTGCCAGTAGTAGTCGACAGGCCACCGGGGAGCTGTTTTTT.